The 3 T cell receptor beta chains in this list originate from one sample, sequenced in a study of T-cell reconstitution after alpha-beta-depleted transplantation in children. Unique molecular identifiers were built into the TCRbeta library. TCRdb re-called the PCR reads with MiXCR, one entry per CDR3 protein. The sample has around 670,000 distinct CDR3 sequences, roughly 13% seen once; the top ten hold roughly 0.84%. The sample in question was PBMCs, obtained before TCRalphabeta/CD19-depleted stem cell transplant. The receptors were gathered from a girl aged 2-10 years with congenital amegakaryocytic thrombocytopenia, due to receive a stem cell transplant.

This clonotype was detected a few times. The chain employs TRBV12-3 or TRBV12-4 and TRBJ1-2; D is ambiguous. Trimming pared 4 bases from V and 8 bases from J, leaving 8 bases between. The length of the CDR3 is 11 residues. The CDR3: CASSSPWGYTF. CDR3 bases: TGTGCCAGCAGTTCACCTTGGGGCTACACCTTC.

The V and J genes are TRBV5-1 and TRBJ2-1; TRBD1 is a possible D gene (8 bases). Germline CDR1 SGHRS, CDR2 YFSETQ. The CDR3 sequence is 16 residues long. V shed 3 bases and J shed 6 bases, with 19 bases lying between them. This CDR3 is CASSSLSGTGLNEQFF. The DNA for the CDR3 is TGCGCCAGCAGCTCATTAAGCGGGACAGGCCTCAATGAGCAGTTCTTC.

This clonotype occurred many times. The chain joins TRBV10-3 to TRBJ2-2; D could derive from TRBD1 or TRBD2 (5 bases each). This CDR3 region has 13 residues. The germline V gene encodes CDR1 ENHRY and CDR2 SYGVKD. V shed 6 bases and J shed 4 bases, with 9 bases lying between them. In nucleotides, the CDR3 is TGTGCCATCAGGGGACCGGTCACCGGGGAGCTGTTTTTT. It yields the protein CAIRGPVTGELFF.